These 5 T cell receptor beta chains were all obtained from the same sample, sequenced in a study of response to subunit inactivated influenza vaccine. MiXCR, applied by TCRdb to the RT-PCR reads, yields one record per CDR3 protein. The sample holds about 650,000 distinct CDR3 sequences; around 15% are singletons and the top ten take 7.6%. Sequencing used PBMCs from blood, obtained less than 15 days before vaccination. Receptors were obtained from a man aged 50-59 years who received an inactivated influenza vaccine.

The chain is built from TRBV6-2 or TRBV6-3 and TRBJ2-5; D is ambiguous. V was trimmed by 5 bases and J by 2 bases, leaving 18 bases between them. CDR3 size: 16 residues. Germline V gives CDR1 MNHEY, CDR2 SVGEGT. The CDR3 reads CASSTRTDLPQETQYF. The CDR3 coding sequence is TGTGCCAGCAGTACTCGGACGGACCTTCCGCAAGAGACCCAGTACTTC.

The chain joins TRBV6-1 to TRBJ1-5; D remains ambiguous. CDR3 size: 13 residues. Trimming cost V 6 bases and J 6 bases, with 12 bases left between them. The germline V gene encodes CDR1 MNHNS and CDR2 SASEGT. The CDR3 here is CASSQGPSQPQHF. CDR3 DNA sequence: TGTGCCAGCAGCCAAGGCCCCAGTCAGCCCCAGCATTTT.

This clonotype has just a few counts. The rearrangement uses TRBV20-1 and TRBJ2-7; 9 bases are a match to TRBD2. The CDR3 spans 12 residues. Trimming cost V 7 bases and J 3 bases; bases outside gene matches: 4. Per germline, CDR1 DFQATT and CDR2 SNEGSKA (reference sequence). Here the CDR3 DNA reads TGCAGTGTTTATAGCGGGGGCTACGAGCAGTACTTC. Translating it yields CSVYSGGYEQYF.

The chain has TRBV12-3 or TRBV12-4 and TRBJ2-1; D is uncertain. With 2 bases removed from V and 8 bases from J, the gap between germline ends came to 10 bases. The CDR3 is 13 residues long. The CDR3 reads CASSLPTKHEQFF. The CDR3 DNA follows: TGTGCCAGCAGTTTACCGACAAAACATGAGCAGTTCTTC.

This sequence joins TRBV6-2 or TRBV6-3 and TRBJ2-7, with D perhaps assigned TRBD1 or TRBD2 (5 bases each). This CDR3 spans 14 amino acids. Germline CDR1 MNHEY, CDR2 SVGEGT. V was pared by 7 bases and J by 5 bases, with 18 bases between. CDR3 amino acids: CASISGWDVDEQYF. The CDR3 DNA reads as TGTGCCAGCATCTCCGGCTGGGACGTGGACGAGCAGTACTTC.